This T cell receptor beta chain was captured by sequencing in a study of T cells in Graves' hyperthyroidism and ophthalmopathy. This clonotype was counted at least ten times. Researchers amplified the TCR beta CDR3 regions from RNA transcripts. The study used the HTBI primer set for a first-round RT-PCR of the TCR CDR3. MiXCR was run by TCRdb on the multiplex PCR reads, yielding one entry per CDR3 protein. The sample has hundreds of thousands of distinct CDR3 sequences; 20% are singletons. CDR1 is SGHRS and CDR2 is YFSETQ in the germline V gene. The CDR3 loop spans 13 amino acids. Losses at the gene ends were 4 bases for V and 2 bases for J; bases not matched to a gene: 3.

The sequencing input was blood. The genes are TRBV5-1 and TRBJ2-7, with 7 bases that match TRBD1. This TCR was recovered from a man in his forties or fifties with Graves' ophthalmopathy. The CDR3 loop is CASSMGTAYEQYF. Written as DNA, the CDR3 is TGCGCCAGCAGCATGGGGACAGCCTACGAGCAGTACTTC.